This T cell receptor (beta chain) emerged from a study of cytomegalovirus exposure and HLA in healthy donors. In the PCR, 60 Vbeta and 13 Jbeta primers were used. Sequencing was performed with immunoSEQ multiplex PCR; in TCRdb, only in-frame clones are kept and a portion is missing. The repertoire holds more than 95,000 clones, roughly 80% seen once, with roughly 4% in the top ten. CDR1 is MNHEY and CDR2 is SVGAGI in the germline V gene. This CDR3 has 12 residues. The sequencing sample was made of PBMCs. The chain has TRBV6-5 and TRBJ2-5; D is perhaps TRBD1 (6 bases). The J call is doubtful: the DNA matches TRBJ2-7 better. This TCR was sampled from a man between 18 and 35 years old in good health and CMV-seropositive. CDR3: CASRRDTYEQYF. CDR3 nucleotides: TGTGCCAGCAGAAGGGACACCTACGAGCAGTACTTC.